The clone carrying this T cell receptor beta chain has ten or more counts. Its target is not known. The record originates from a study of early T cells in non-severe SARS-CoV-2 infection. Overall study: It was bulk RNA from unsorted whole blood that was sequenced, and the chains were unpaired. Findings and caveats of the study: Matching against VDJdb likely underestimated virus-specific expansions, favoring anti-spike CD8.

V trimming: 2 bases; J trimming: 2 bases; junction bases outside the gene matches: 12. Germline lookup yields CDR1 SGHAT and CDR2 FQNNGV. The CDR3 totals 17 residues. Unique molecular identifiers were attached to individual cDNA molecules. TCRdb recomputed calls from the 5' RACE reads with MiXCR, one row per CDR3 protein. The table lists some 73,000 distinct CDR3 sequences, 10% to 15% of them singletons. The chain uses TRBV11-2 and TRBJ2-7, with TRBD1 matching 7 bases. The receptor was derived from an adult who was a healthcare worker with PCR-confirmed SARS-CoV-2 infection or an uninfected control (not recorded which). The specimen was whole blood. The CDR3 spells CASSLRMGTVTAYEQYF. The DNA for the CDR3 is TGTGCCAGCAGCTTAAGGATGGGGACAGTGACCGCCTACGAGCAGTACTTC.